Each of the 20 T cell receptor beta chains below was sequenced from the same sample in a study of cytomegalovirus exposure and HLA in healthy donors. The PCR was carried out with 60 Vbeta primers and 13 Jbeta primers. Libraries were prepared by immunoSEQ multiplex PCR; TCRdb keeps only in-frame clonotypes and omits some of them. The sample consists of around 190,000 clones, 70% to 90% of them appearing once. The sequenced sample consisted of PBMCs. These receptors were obtained from a woman in her forties or fifties in good health and CMV-seronegative.

The V and J genes are TRBV5-4 and TRBJ2-1; 10 nucleotides match TRBD2. The CDR3 is 15 residues long. Losses at the gene ends were 5 bases for V and 4 bases for J; bases not matched to a gene: 6. The germline gives CDR1 SGHNT, CDR2 YYREEE (reference sequence). In nucleotides, the CDR3 is TGTGCCAGCAGGTCCTTAGCGGGAGGTTACAATGAGCAGTTCTTC. Translation gives CASRSLAGGYNEQFF.

J is TRBJ2-2 and V is TRBV7-8; the D gene is possibly TRBD1 (6 bases). From germline, CDR1 is SGHVS and CDR2 FQNEAQ. The CDR3 runs to 15 residues. The V gene lost 2 bases and the J gene lost 6 bases, with 13 bases spanning the gap. Written as DNA, the CDR3 is TGTGCCAGCAGCTTATGGCAGGGGAAGGCCGGGGAGCTGTTTTTT. It encodes CASSLWQGKAGELFF.

This clone was found a few times. The rearrangement links TRBV19 to TRBJ2-2, with 11 bases fitting TRBD2. The CDR3 sequence is 16 residues long. Germline V gene lookup returns CDR1 LNHDA and CDR2 SQIVND (reference sequence). The V segment lost 8 bases and the J segment 7 bases; nucleotides outside the gene matches: 12. The DNA of the CDR3 is TGTGCCAGTCAGAGTAGCGGGAGGGCCTTTGGCGGGGAGCTGTTTTTT. It translates to CASQSSGRAFGGELFF.

V usage is TRBV27 and J usage is TRBJ2-7, with D perhaps matching TRBD1 (5 bases). CDR1 MNHEY and CDR2 SMNVEV come from the germline V gene (reference sequence). CDR3 length: 13 amino acids. V gave up 5 bases and J gave up 2 bases, with 10 bases separating them. The chain's CDR3 is CASSRVGPYEQYF. CDR3 sequence (DNA): TGTGCCAGCAGTCGGGTGGGGCCCTACGAGCAGTACTTC.

The V and J genes are TRBV10-1 and TRBJ1-1, with a tentative D call TRBD1 (5 bases). The germline gives CDR1 WNHNN, CDR2 SYGVQD (reference sequence). This CDR3 is built from 15 residues. Trimming took off 3 bases at V and 4 bases at J, with 15 bases between the two ends. The DNA for the CDR3 is TGCGCCAGCAGTGACTCGGGGGTTCGAAGCACTGAAGCTTTCTTT. Translation gives CASSDSGVRSTEAFF.

This clone was seen more than once but under ten times. V gene TRBV5-5 combines with J gene TRBJ1-3, with 7 bases fitting TRBD1. CDR3 length: 17 residues. Germline values: CDR1 SGHKS, CDR2 YYEKEE (reference sequence). V lost 3 bases and J lost 6; bases outside the gene matches: 15. The CDR3 loop is CASSYGRQGASANTIYF. CDR3 in DNA: TGTGCCAGCAGCTACGGACGACAGGGCGCCAGTGCAAACACCATATATTTT.

This chain joins TRBV27 and TRBJ2-5; 11 bases map to TRBD2. The end of the DNA is better explained by TRBJ2-7, so the J call may be wrong. Germline CDR1 reads MNHEY; CDR2 reads SMNVEV (reference sequence). This CDR3 is 13 amino acids long. CDR3 sequence: CATHTSGSYEQYF. The CDR3 DNA follows: TGTGCCACCCACACTAGCGGGAGCTACGAGCAGTACTTC.

The CDR3 nucleotides are TGCGCCAGCAGCGGAGGAGCGGGAGGGGCAGATACGCAGTATTTT. Encoded protein: CASSGGAGGADTQYF. The J gene is TRBJ2-3, the V gene TRBV5-1, with 10 bases fitting TRBD2. Germline values: CDR1 SGHRS, CDR2 YFSETQ. The CDR3 length is 15 residues. The junction had 6 bases not matched to a gene; V was cut back by 4 bases and J by 4 bases.

This chain uses TRBV19 with TRBJ1-5, with a weak D call TRBD1 (6 bases). Trimming cost V 5 bases and J 1 base, with 9 bases left between them. This CDR3 region has 14 residues. Looked up from germline, CDR1 is LNHDA and CDR2 is SQIVND (reference sequence). CDR3: CASSEQGSNQPQHF. The DNA of the CDR3 is TGTGCCAGTAGTGAACAGGGAAGCAATCAGCCCCAGCATTTT.

The V call is TRBV7-9, the J call TRBJ1-2, with D hard to call. This CDR3 contains 12 residues. V was trimmed by 1 base and J by 4 bases, leaving 4 bases between them. The germline gives CDR1 SEHNR, CDR2 FQNEAQ (reference sequence). The CDR3 here is CASSLGLYGYTF. For the CDR3, the DNA is TGTGCCAGCAGCTTAGGACTCTATGGCTACACCTTC.

The rearrangement joins TRBV18 to TRBJ2-1; the match to TRBD1 covers 8 bases. Germline lookup yields CDR1 KGHSH and CDR2 LQKENI. The CDR3 runs to 15 residues. With V trimmed by 2 bases and J by 8 bases, 8 bases remained unmatched. The CDR3 loop reads CASSPSRTGIDEQFF. CDR3 sequence (DNA): TGTGCCAGCTCACCAAGTAGGACAGGGATCGATGAGCAGTTCTTC.

The V call is TRBV25-1, the J call TRBJ1-4; D not resolved. Germline V gives CDR1 MGHDK, CDR2 SYGVNS. The CDR3 is made up of 15 amino acids. The V end lost 4 bases, the J end lost 6 bases, and 15 bases lay between the germline ends. CDR3 amino acids: CASSALGIGDEKLFF. DNA for the CDR3: TGTGCCAGCAGTGCCCTAGGGATCGGGGATGAAAAACTGTTTTTT.

This clone was seen just once. The CDR3 coding sequence is TGTGCCTGGAGGGGAGAACATTATTATAATTCACCCCTCCACTTT. Its translation: CAWRGEHYYNSPLHF. The gene calls are TRBV30 and TRBJ1-6; D is unclear. V was cut by 3 bases and J by 4 bases, with 13 bases left in between. CDR1 is GTSNPN, CDR2 SVGIG, per germline (reference sequence). This CDR3 spans 15 amino acids.

The chain has TRBV10-1 and TRBJ2-7; 9 bases are a match to TRBD2. Germline V CDR1 and CDR2: WNHNN, SYGVQD (reference sequence). V gave up 5 bases and J gave up 4 bases; unmatched junction bases: 9. The CDR3 contains 15 residues. CDR3 sequence reads: CASSPISGSDYEQYF. Written as DNA, the CDR3 is TGCGCCAGCAGTCCCATTAGCGGGAGTGATTACGAGCAGTACTTC.

This sequence joins TRBV7-6 and TRBJ2-2, with a weak D call TRBD2 (5 bases). The germline V gene has CDR1 SGHVS and CDR2 FNYEAQ. The CDR3 has 15 amino acids. The V end was cut by 5 bases, the J end by 8 bases, with 18 bases between. CDR3 loop: CASSTRSQRSGELFF. The CDR3, as DNA: TGTGCCAGCAGCACCCGATCTCAGCGGTCGGGGGAGCTGTTTTTT. Complete variable domain (other parts from reference TRBV7-6 and TRBJ2-2): GAGVSQSPRYKVTKRGQDVALRCDPISGHVSLYWYRQALGQGPEFLTYFNYEAQQDKSGLPNDRFSAERPEGSISTLTIQRTEQRDSAMYRCASSTRSQRSGELFFGEGSRLTVL.

The genes are TRBV4-2 and TRBJ2-1; maybe TRBD2 (6 bases). Trimming cost V 0 bases and J 8 bases, with 14 bases left between them. There are 15 residues in the CDR3. CDR1 and CDR2 from the germline V gene are LGHNA and YNFKEQ. CDR3 loop: CASSQESGVIDEQFF. CDR3 coding DNA: TGTGCCAGCAGCCAAGAGTCGGGAGTGATCGATGAGCAGTTCTTC.

The rearrangement uses TRBV4-1 and TRBJ2-5; 7 bases match TRBD2. The CDR3 totals 16 residues. The germline V gene has CDR1 MGHRA and CDR2 YSYEKL. Unmatched junction bases numbered 6, after V lost 1 base and J lost 1 base. The CDR3 DNA reads as TGCGCCAGCAGCCAAGGCCGCGGGACTACCCAAGAGACCCAGTACTTC. It translates to CASSQGRGTTQETQYF.

The chain couples TRBV21-1 to TRBJ2-3; TRBD1 is taken as the D call from the table, unchecked against the DNA. TRBV21-1 is termed a pseudogene. CDR3 size: 16 residues. The CDR3 DNA sequence: TGTGCCAGCAGCTTCCGGACAGGGGATAGCACAGATACGCAGTATTTT. Its translation is CASSFRTGDSTDTQYF.

The chain employs TRBV7-8 and TRBJ2-2; tentatively, D is TRBD2 (5 bases). V lost 2 bases, J lost 6 bases, and 22 bases lay in between. The CDR3 runs 18 residues. CDR1 is SGHVS and CDR2 is FQNEAQ in the germline V gene. Written as DNA, the CDR3 is TGTGCCAGCAGCTTACCAAGGCGGAGGACCCACGAGGCCGGGGAGCTGTTTTTT. This gives the protein CASSLPRRRTHEAGELFF. Drawing the rest from reference TRBV7-8 and TRBJ2-2, the complete variable domain is GAGVSQSPRYKVAKRGQDVALRCDPISGHVSLFWYQQALGQGPEFLTYFQNEAQLDKSGLPSDRFFAERPEGSVSTLKIQRTQQEDSAVYLCASSLPRRRTHEAGELFFGEGSRLTVL.

This clone was seen more than once but under ten times. This chain links TRBV4-2 with TRBJ1-1; D may be TRBD1 (5 bases). This CDR3 comprises 15 residues. V gave up 1 base and J gave up 6 bases, with 15 bases separating them. Germline V gene lookup returns CDR1 LGHNA and CDR2 YNFKEQ. In DNA form, the CDR3 reads TGTGCCAGCAGCCAAGTAGAGAGACAGACCCCTGAAGCTTTCTTT. It translates to CASSQVERQTPEAFF.